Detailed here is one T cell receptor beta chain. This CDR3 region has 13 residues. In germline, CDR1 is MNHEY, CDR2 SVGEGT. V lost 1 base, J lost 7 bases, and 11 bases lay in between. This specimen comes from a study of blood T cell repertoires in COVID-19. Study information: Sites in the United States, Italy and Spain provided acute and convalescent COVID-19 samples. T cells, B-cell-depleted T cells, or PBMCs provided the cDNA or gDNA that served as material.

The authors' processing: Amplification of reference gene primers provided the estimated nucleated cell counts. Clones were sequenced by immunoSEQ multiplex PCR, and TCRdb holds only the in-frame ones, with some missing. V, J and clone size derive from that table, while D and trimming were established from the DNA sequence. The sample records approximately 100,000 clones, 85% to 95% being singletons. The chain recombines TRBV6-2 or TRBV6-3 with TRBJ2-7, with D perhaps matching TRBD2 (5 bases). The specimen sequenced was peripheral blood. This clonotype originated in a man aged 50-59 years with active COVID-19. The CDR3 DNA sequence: TGTGCCAGCAGTTACTACGGGGTGGGGGAGCAGTACTTC. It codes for CASSYYGVGEQYF.